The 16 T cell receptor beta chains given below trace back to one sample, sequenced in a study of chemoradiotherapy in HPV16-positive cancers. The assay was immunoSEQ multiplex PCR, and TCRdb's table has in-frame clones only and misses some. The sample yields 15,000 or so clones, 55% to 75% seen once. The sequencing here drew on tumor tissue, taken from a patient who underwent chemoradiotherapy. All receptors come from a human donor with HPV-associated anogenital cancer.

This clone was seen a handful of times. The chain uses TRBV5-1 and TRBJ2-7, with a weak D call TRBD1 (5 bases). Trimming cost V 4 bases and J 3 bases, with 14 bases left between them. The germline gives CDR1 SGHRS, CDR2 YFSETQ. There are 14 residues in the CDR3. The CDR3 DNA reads TGCGCCAGCAGCCCCGGACAAACCCTCTACGAGCAGTACTTC. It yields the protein CASSPGQTLYEQYF.

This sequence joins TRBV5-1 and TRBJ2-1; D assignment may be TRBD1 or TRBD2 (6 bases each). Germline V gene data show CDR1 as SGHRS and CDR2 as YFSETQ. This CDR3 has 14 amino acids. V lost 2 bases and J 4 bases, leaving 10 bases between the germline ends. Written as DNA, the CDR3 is TGCGCCAGCAGCTTCGGGGGCTCATACAATGAGCAGTTCTTC. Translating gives CASSFGGSYNEQFF.

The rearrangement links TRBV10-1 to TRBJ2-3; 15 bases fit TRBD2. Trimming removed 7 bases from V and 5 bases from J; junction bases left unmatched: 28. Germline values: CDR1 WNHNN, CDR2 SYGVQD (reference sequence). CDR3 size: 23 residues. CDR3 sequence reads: CASIRFHHRRTSGRAAELDTQYF. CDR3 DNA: TGCGCCAGCATCCGGTTCCACCACAGACGGACTAGCGGGAGGGCGGCGGAGTTAGATACGCAGTATTTT.

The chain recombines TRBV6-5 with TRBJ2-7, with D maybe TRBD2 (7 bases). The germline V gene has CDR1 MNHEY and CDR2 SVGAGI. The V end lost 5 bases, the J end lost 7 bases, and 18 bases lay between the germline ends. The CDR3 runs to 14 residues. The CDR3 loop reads CASSLLGGGGEQYF. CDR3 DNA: TGTGCCAGCAGTCTACTAGGGGGGGGAGGGGAGCAGTACTTC.

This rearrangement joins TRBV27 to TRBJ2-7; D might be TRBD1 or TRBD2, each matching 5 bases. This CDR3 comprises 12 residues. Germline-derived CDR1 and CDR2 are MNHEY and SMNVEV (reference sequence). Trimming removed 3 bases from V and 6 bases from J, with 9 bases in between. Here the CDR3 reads CASSFRGAEQYF. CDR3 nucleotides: TGTGCCAGCAGTTTTAGGGGAGCCGAGCAGTACTTC.

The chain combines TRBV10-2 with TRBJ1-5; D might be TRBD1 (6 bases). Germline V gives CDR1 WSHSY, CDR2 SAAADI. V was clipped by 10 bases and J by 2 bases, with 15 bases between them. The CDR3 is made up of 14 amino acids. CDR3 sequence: CATGGAVRNQPQHF. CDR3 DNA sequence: TGCGCCACCGGGGGGGCAGTTCGCAATCAGCCCCAGCATTTT.

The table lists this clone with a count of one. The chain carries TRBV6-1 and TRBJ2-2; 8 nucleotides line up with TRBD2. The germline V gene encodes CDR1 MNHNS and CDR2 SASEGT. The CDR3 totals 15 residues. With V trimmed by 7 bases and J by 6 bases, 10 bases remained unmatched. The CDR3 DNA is TGTGCCAGCACGAAAGGACTAGCAGGCGCCGGGGAGCTGTTTTTT. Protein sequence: CASTKGLAGAGELFF.

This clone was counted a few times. The CDR3 loop is CAWSVGGPASTF. CDR3 nucleotide sequence: TGTGCCTGGAGTGTTGGGGGACCGGCGAGCACCTTC. This sequence joins TRBV30 and TRBJ1-2; perhaps TRBD1 as D (5 bases). Germline V CDR1 and CDR2: GTSNPN, SVGIG (reference sequence). V shed 0 bases and J shed 13 bases, with 15 bases lying between them. The CDR3 is 12 residues long.

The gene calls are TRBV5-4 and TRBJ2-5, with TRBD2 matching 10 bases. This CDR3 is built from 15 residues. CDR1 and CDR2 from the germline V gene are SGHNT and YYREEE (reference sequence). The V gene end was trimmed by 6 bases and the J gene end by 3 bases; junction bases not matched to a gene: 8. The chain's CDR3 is CASKSSGGSKETQYF. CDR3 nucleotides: TGTGCCAGCAAGTCTAGCGGGGGAAGTAAAGAGACCCAGTACTTC.

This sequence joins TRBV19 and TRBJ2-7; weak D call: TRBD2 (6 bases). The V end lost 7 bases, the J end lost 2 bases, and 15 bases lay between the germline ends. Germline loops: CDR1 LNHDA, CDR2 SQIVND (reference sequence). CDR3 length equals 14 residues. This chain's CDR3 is CASNQPGVTYEQYF. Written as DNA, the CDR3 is TGTGCCAGTAATCAACCGGGGGTTACCTACGAGCAGTACTTC.

CDR3 DNA sequence: TGTGCCAGCAGCGTAGGGGACCCCCCGGGCGAGCAGTACTTC. It translates to CASSVGDPPGEQYF. The chain recombines TRBV9 with TRBJ2-7, with D possibly called TRBD1 or TRBD2 (5 bases each). Per the germline V gene, CDR1 is SGDLS and CDR2 is YYNGEE. This CDR3 has 14 amino acids. Trimming left V 0 bases short and J 6 bases short, with 13 bases between.

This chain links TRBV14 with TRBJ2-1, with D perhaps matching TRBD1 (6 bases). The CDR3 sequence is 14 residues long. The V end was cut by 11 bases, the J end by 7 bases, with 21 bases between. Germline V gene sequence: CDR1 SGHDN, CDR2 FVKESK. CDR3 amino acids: CALPGGIFGNEQFF. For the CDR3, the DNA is TGTGCCCTCCCTGGGGGCATTTTTGGGAATGAGCAGTTCTTC.

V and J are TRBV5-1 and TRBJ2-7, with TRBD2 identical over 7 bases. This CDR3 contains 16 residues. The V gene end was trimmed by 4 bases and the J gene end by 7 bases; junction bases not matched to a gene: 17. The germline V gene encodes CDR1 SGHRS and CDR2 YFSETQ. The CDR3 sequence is CASSLQGRERVDEQYF. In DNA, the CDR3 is TGCGCCAGCAGCCTGCAAGGGCGGGAGAGGGTGGATGAGCAGTACTTC.

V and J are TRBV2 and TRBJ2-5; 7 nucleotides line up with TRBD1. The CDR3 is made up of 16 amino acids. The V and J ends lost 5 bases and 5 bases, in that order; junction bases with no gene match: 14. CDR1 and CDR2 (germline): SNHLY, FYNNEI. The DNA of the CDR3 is TGTGCCAGCAGTATAGGAGTGGCAGGGGGAAGGGAGACCCAGTACTTC. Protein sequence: CASSIGVAGGRETQYF.

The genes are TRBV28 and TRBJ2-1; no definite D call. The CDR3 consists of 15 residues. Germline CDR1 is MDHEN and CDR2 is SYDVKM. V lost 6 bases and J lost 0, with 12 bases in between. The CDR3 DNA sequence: TGTGCCAGCAGCCAAGGTGAGCTCTCCTACAATGAGCAGTTCTTC. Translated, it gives CASSQGELSYNEQFF.

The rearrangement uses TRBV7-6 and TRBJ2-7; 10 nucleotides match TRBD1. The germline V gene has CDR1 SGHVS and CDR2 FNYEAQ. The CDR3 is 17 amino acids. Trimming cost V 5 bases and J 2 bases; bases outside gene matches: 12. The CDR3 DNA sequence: TGTGCCAGCAGCCGCGGCCGTGAAGGACAGGGGGCCTACGAGCAGTACTTC. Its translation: CASSRGREGQGAYEQYF.